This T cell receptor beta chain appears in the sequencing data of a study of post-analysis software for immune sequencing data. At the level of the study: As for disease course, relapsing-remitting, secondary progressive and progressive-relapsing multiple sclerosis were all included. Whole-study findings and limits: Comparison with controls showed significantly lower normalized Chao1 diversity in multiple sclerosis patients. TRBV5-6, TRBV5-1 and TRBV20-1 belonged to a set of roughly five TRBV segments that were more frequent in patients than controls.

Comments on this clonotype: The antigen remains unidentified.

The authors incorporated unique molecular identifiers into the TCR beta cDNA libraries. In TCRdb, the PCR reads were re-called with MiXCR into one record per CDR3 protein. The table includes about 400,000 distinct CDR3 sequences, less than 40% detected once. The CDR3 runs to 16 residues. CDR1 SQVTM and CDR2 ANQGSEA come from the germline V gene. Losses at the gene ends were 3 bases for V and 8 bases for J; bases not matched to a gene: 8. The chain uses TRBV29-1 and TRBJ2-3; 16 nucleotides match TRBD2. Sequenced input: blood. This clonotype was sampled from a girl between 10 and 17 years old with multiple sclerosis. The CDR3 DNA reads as TGCAGCGTTGAGACGGGACTAGCGGGGGGGCCAAGTACGCAGTATTTT. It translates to CSVETGLAGGPSTQYF.